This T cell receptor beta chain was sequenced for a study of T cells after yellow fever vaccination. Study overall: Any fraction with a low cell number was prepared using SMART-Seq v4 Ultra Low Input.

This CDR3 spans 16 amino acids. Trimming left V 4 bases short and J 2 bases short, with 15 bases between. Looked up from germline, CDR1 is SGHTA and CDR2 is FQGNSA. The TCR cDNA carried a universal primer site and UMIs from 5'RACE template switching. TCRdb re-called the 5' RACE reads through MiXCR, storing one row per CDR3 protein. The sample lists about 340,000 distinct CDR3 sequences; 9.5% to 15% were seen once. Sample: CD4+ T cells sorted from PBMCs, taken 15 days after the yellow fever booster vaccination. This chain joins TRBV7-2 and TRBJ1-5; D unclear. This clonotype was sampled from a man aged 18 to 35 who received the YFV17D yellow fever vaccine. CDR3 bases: TGTGCCAGCAGCTCCGGTGTGGCAATAGGCAATCAGCCCCAGCATTTT. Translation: CASSSGVAIGNQPQHF. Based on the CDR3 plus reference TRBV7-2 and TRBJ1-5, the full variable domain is GAGVSQSPSNKVTEKGKDVELRCDPISGHTALYWYRQSLGQGLEFLIYFQGNSAPDKSGLPSDRFSAERTGGSVSTLTIQRTQQEDSAVYLCASSSGVAIGNQPQHFGDGTRLSIL.